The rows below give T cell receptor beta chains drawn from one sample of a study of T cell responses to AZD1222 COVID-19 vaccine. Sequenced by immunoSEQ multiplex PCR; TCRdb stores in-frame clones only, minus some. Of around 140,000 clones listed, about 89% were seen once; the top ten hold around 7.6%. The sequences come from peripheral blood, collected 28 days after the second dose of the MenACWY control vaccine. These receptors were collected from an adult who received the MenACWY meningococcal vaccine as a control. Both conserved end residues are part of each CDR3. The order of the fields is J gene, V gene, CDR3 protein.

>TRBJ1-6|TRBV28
CASSRDRVYNSPLHF
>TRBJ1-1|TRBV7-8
CASSLDVNTEAFF
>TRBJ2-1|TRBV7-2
CASSFGYGHNEQFF
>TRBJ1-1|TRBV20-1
CSASSVNTEAFF
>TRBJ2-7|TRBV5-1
CASSLDLSSYEQYF
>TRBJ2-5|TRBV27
CASSLRGRETQYF
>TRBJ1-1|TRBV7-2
CASSFGADTEAFF
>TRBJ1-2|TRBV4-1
CASSQDGYGYTF
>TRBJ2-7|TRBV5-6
CASSSFNRDSSSYEQYF
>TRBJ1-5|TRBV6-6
CASSPGGPQHF
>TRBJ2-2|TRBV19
CASSIFVTAGELFF
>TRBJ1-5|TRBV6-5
CASQTGINQPQHF
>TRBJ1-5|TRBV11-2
CASSLTGSNQPQHF
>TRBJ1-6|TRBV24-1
CATSDLAGAAPPLHF
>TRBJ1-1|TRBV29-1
CSVHLTTDLNTEAFF
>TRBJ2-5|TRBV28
CASSLSHKETQYF
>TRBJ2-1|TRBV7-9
CASSLSIHNEQFF
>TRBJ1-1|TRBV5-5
CASNSRTGGVVNTEAFF
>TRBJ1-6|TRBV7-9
CASSLATGGSPLHF
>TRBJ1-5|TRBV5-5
CASSLDMVGQPQHF
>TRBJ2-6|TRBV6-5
CASSYEGSSGANVLTF
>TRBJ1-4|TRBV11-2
CASNPTGSGEKLFF
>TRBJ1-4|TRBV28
CASSFDATNEKLFF
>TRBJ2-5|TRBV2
CASSDTRGGTETQYF
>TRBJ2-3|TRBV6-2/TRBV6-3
CASSPLRSGGAQYF
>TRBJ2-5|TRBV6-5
CASSYGTQETQYF
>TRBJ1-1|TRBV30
CAWSDPTDRNEAFF
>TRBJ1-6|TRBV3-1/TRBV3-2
CASSQENRGNSPLHF
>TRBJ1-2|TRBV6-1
CASSEVGQGVNGYTF
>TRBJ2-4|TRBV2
CASSVGAGTGYF
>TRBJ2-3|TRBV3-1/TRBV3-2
CASSQTSGRWTDTQYF
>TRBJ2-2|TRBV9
CASSVEWVAAGELFF
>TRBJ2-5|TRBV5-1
CASSLLFQETQYF
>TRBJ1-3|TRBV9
CASSEAASGNTIYF
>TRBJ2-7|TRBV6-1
CASRPGGAKYEQYF
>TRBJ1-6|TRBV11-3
CASSYFPDSYFIVHSPLHF
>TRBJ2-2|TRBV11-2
CASSLAGLGPGELFF
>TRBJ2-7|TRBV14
CASSQRTGGLYEQYF
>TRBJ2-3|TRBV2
CASDTTPDTQYF
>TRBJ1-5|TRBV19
CASSGGGSTGRHQPQHF
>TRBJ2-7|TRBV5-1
CASSAGTLFYEQYF
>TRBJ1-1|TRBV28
CASSPPGQLNTEAFF
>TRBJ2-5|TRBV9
CASSREVRVETQYF
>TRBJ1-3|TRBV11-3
CASSPGDSGNTIYF
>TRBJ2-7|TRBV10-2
CASSDPTRTASRYEQYF
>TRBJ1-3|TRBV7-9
CASSPTGPGNTIYF
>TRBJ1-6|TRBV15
CATSRATGTGFSPLHF
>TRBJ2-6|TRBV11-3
CASSLGQGKSGANVLTF
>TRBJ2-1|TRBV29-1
CSGADRISYNEQFF
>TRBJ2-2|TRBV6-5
CASTSGRGAGGELFF
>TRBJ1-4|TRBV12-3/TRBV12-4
CASSLDSQGKLFF
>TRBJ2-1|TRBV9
CASSARTSGSLNEQFF
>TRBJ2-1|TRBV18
CASSRTSGSALGSYNEQFF
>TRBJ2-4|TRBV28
CASQRVGKNIQYF
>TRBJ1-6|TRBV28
CASSIDRGNYNSPLHF
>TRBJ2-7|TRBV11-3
CASSLDRGLYEQYF
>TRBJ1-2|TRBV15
CATSNHPGAGDYGYTF
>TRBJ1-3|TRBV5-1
CASSEGGLGVPRNTIYF
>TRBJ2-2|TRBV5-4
CASSSEAVGTGELFF